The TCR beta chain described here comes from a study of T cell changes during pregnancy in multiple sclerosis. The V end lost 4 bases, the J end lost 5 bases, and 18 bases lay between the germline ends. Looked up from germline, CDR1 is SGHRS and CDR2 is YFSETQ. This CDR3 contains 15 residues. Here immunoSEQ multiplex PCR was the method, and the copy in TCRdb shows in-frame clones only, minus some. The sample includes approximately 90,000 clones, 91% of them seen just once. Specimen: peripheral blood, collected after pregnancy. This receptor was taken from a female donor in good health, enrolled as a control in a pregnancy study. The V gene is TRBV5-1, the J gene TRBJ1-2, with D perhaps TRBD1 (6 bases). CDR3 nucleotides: TGCGCCAGCAGCCCGGGACAACCTGGCGAATATGGCTACACCTTC. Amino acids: CASSPGQPGEYGYTF.